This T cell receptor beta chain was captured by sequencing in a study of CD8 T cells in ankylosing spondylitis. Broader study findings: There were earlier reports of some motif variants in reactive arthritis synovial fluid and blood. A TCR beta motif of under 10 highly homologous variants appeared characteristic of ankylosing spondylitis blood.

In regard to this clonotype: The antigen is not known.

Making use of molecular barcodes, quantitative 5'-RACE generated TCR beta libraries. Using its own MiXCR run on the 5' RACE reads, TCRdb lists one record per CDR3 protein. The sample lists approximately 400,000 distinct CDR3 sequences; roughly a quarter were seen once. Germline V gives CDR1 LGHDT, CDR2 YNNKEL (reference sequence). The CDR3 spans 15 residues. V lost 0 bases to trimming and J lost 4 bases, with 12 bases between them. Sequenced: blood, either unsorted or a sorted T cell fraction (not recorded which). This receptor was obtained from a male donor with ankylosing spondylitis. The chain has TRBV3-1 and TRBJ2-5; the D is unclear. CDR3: CASSQDPAERETQYF. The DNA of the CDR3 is TGTGCCAGCAGCCAAGATCCAGCAGAGAGAGAGACCCAGTACTTC.